This entry features one TCR beta chain sequence. The assay was immunoSEQ multiplex PCR, and TCRdb's table has in-frame clones only and misses some. The data contain roughly 100,000 clones, roughly 91% of them singletons. These data originate in a study of T cell responses to AZD1222 COVID-19 vaccine. This specimen was peripheral blood, taken on day 0 of AZD1222 vaccination. The clonotype comes from an adult in good health.

CDR3 residues: CASSLVGNEQFF. CDR3 in DNA: TGTGCCAGCAGCCTCGTTGGCAATGAGCAGTTCTTC. The chain couples TRBV3-1 (or the pseudogene TRBV3-2) to TRBJ2-1; no clear D. V was pared by 4 bases and J by 6 bases, with 7 bases between. This CDR3 has 12 amino acids. CDR1 and CDR2 from the germline V gene are LGHDT and YNNKEL (reference sequence).